This section outlines one T cell receptor (beta chain) sequence together with its context. The CDR3 spans 15 residues. Germline V gene data show CDR1 as SGHNT and CDR2 as YENEEA. The J segment lost 4 bases and the V segment lost 0 bases, leaving 4 bases of the junction unmatched. The source of the sample is a study of blood T cell repertoires in COVID-19. In the study overall: Both acute and convalescent COVID-19 samples were obtained from the United States, Italy and Spain.

Authors' analysis steps: Amplification of reference gene primers was used by the study to estimate nucleated cell counts. Profiled with immunoSEQ multiplex PCR; TCRdb holds only in-frame clones, not every one. V and J calls and clone size are copied from that table; D and trimming were computed from the DNA. The sample includes around 100,000 clones, nearly 90% of them seen just once. The sequenced material came from peripheral blood. This chain links TRBV11-3 with TRBJ1-1; 8 bases are shared with TRBD1. This clonotype was obtained from a man over 45 with active COVID-19. CDR3 nucleotides: TGTGCCAGCAGCTTAGATGGAGGACAGGGCACTGAAGCTTTCTTT. This sequence encodes CASSLDGGQGTEAFF.